This entry features one TCR beta chain sequence. Its specificity is not known. The data are from a study of shared clonotypes between healthy human individuals. Regarding the study as a whole: Approximately 4.6% of naive CD4 clonotypes were common to a few donors.

V dropped 2 bases and J dropped 4 bases, with 8 bases sitting between them. The CDR3 has 14 amino acids. Germline CDR1 SGHDN, CDR2 FVKESK. Libraries were prepared by immunoSEQ multiplex PCR; TCRdb keeps only in-frame clonotypes and omits some of them. Counted here are about 2.3 million clones, roughly 92% occurring once; the ten biggest clones make up around 0.4%. The clonotype was recovered from a man younger than 35 in good health. Some clones in this sample may be carry-over from other donors' samples. The V and J genes are TRBV14 and TRBJ1-4; D remains unclear. Sequencing used naive CD4+ T cells from PBMCs. Subset: CD45RA+ positively selected. The CDR3 region is CASSQLTGNEKLFF. The CDR3 DNA is TGTGCCAGCAGCCAACTAACTGGTAATGAAAAACTGTTTTTT.